A single sample is the source of the 12 T cell receptor beta chains below, sequenced in a study of T cell repertoires in cytomegalovirus infection. These receptors' targets are unknown. TCRdb called the reads again in MiXCR, with one record for every CDR3 protein. The repertoire holds 200,000 to 250,000 distinct CDR3 sequences, with roughly 34% as singletons. Sequenced here: CD8+ T cells from cultured PBMCs, sampled from culture after CMV antigen stimulation. These receptors came from a human donor in good health (CMV status not recorded). Some clones in this sample may be carry-over from other donors' samples.

The chain is built from TRBV12-3 or TRBV12-4 and TRBJ2-3; 11 positions match TRBD2. The CDR3 has 18 amino acids. V was clipped by 5 bases and J by 4 bases; unmatched bases: 14. The CDR3 DNA reads TGTGCCAGCAGTATTAGCGGGGGGGCCATTCTAGGCGCAGATACGCAGTATTTT. This gives the protein CASSISGGAILGADTQYF.

The genes are TRBV9 and TRBJ2-6; D is unclear. This CDR3 region has 16 residues. Trimming shortened V by 2 bases and J by 1 base, and 10 bases separated the two germline ends. CDR1 is SGDLS, CDR2 YYNGEE, per germline. The CDR3 nucleotides are TGTGCCAGCAGCGTCGATAAGGGATCTGGGGCCAACGTCCTGACTTTC. Protein sequence: CASSVDKGSGANVLTF. Filled out from reference TRBV9 and TRBJ2-6, the complete variable domain reads DSGVTQTPKHLITATGQRVTLRCSPRSGDLSVYWYQQSLDQGLQFLIQYYNGEERAKGNILERFSAQQFPDLHSELNLSSLELGDSALYFCASSVDKGSGANVLTFGAGSRLTVL.

This chain uses TRBV7-9 with TRBJ1-2, with D possibly being TRBD1 (6 bases). This CDR3 contains 14 residues. The germline gives CDR1 SEHNR, CDR2 FQNEAQ (reference sequence). V was trimmed by 7 bases and J by 6 bases, leaving 18 bases between them. The CDR3 sequence is CASTPGWTADGYTF. CDR3 nucleotide sequence: TGTGCCAGCACCCCGGGGTGGACAGCAGATGGCTACACCTTC.

The chain links TRBV6-1 to TRBJ1-1, with D unclear. This CDR3 has 16 residues. Germline values: CDR1 MNHNS, CDR2 SASEGT. The V and J ends lost 1 base and 9 bases respectively, with 21 bases between them. The CDR3 DNA is TGTGCCAGCAGTGAAGGGGCTCGAGAGGTCTTACGAAAAGCTTTCTTT. Translation: CASSEGAREVLRKAFF.

This clonotype occurred once. The V and J genes are TRBV19 and TRBJ2-7; D gene ambiguous. The V gene lost 4 bases and the J gene lost 0 bases, with 10 bases spanning the gap. CDR3 size: 14 residues. Germline V lookup: CDR1 LNHDA, CDR2 SQIVND (reference sequence). The CDR3 sequence: CASSKLWDSYEQYF. The CDR3 bases are TGTGCCAGTAGTAAACTATGGGACTCCTACGAGCAGTACTTC.

The rearrangement joins TRBV19 to TRBJ2-2, with 8 nucleotides matching TRBD2. V gave up 7 bases and J gave up 6 bases; unmatched junction bases: 4. Germline CDR1 LNHDA, CDR2 SQIVND (reference sequence). The CDR3 is 13 amino acids. DNA for the CDR3: TGTGCCAGTAACAAGCGGGAGTCCGGGGAGCTGTTTTTT. Translating it yields CASNKRESGELFF.

The chain combines TRBV24-1 with TRBJ2-2; 8 bases agree with TRBD1. V trimming: 7 bases; J trimming: 2 bases; junction bases outside the gene matches: 5. In germline, CDR1 is KGHDR, CDR2 SFDVKD. There are 15 residues in the CDR3. The CDR3 spells CATSPGTGNTGELFF. The DNA of the CDR3 is TGTGCCACCAGCCCTGGGACAGGAAACACCGGGGAGCTGTTTTTT.

This clonotype was counted only a few times. V gene TRBV28 combines with J gene TRBJ2-4; possible D gene TRBD1, 6 bases. The CDR3 has 13 residues. The germline CDR1 and CDR2 sequences are MDHEN and SYDVKM. Trimming cost V 7 bases and J 9 bases, with 16 bases left between them. The CDR3 bases are TGTGCCAGCACCCCCCTGGACAGCTCCATTCAGTACTTC. It is translated as CASTPLDSSIQYF.

This clonotype was seen a few times. This chain joins TRBV19 and TRBJ2-1; 8 bases fit TRBD2. This CDR3 region has 17 residues. V trimming: 6 bases; J trimming: 3 bases; junction bases outside the gene matches: 13. From germline, CDR1 is LNHDA and CDR2 SQIVND (reference sequence). Here the CDR3 DNA reads TGTGCCAGTAGACCCACCGGGACTAGAAGCTTCTACAATGAGCAGTTCTTC. Its protein product is CASRPTGTRSFYNEQFF.

This clonotype has ten or more counts. The chain joins TRBV7-2 to TRBJ2-6; 7 bases are a match to TRBD1. The CDR3 spans 18 residues. Germline CDR1 SGHTA, CDR2 FQGNSA. V was clipped by 5 bases and J by 0 bases; unmatched bases: 10. The CDR3 region is CASSRGQAHISGANVLTF. DNA of the CDR3: TGTGCCAGCAGCCGCGGACAGGCCCACATCTCTGGGGCCAACGTCCTGACTTTC.

This clonotype showed up many times. The V call is TRBV7-2, the J call TRBJ2-4; 9 bases align to TRBD2. Germline loops: CDR1 SGHTA, CDR2 FQGNSA. The CDR3 runs 17 residues. Unmatched junction bases numbered 3, after V lost 0 bases and J lost 0 bases. This CDR3 reads CASSLATSGLAKNIQYF. The CDR3 nucleotides are TGTGCCAGCAGCTTAGCGACTAGCGGCCTAGCCAAAAACATTCAGTACTTC.

The chain couples TRBV9 to TRBJ1-5; D not certain. V gave up 4 bases and J gave up 1 base, with 12 bases separating them. Germline assignment: CDR1 SGDLS and CDR2 YYNGEE. This CDR3 contains 15 residues. CDR3 region: CASSPGGGSNQPQHF. DNA for the CDR3: TGTGCCAGCAGCCCTGGCGGAGGGAGCAATCAGCCCCAGCATTTT.